The 26 T cell receptor beta chains presented below share a single source sample, sequenced in a study of blood T cells in healthy people across ages. Primers used in a second PCR of roughly 6 to 11 cycles were a sample-barcoded 5' primer and a J-beta primer mix. A single record per CDR3 protein comes from TCRdb applying MiXCR to the 5' RACE reads. Altogether approximately 790,000 distinct CDR3 sequences are present, roughly 60% being singletons, with the ten largest covering approximately 30%. The sequenced sample was blood. The receptors were gathered from a man younger than 40 in good health.

The chain carries TRBV20-1 and TRBJ2-5, with TRBD1 identical over 7 bases. This CDR3 comprises 14 residues. Trimming at V came to 6 bases and at J to 1 base, leaving 8 bases not matched to a gene. CDR1 and CDR2 (germline): DFQATT, SNEGSKA (reference sequence). The CDR3 reads CSAEPGQSQETQYF. DNA for the CDR3: TGCAGTGCGGAACCGGGACAGTCCCAAGAGACCCAGTACTTC.

The chain has TRBV13 and TRBJ2-1, with a possible D match to TRBD2 (6 bases). Trimming left V 5 bases short and J 4 bases short, with 15 bases between. This CDR3 region has 15 residues. Germline values: CDR1 PRHDT, CDR2 FYEKMQ (reference sequence). DNA for the CDR3: TGTGCCAGCAGCCATAAAGCGGGTCCATACAATGAGCAGTTCTTC. It encodes CASSHKAGPYNEQFF.

This clonotype has only a few counts. This chain connects TRBV29-1 to TRBJ1-5; D uncertain. V lost 5 bases to trimming and J lost 5 bases, with 13 bases between them. This CDR3 is built from 13 residues. The germline CDR1 and CDR2 sequences are SQVTM and ANQGSEA. The CDR3 sequence: CSVTTVGDQPQHF. The CDR3 bases are TGCAGCGTTACCACAGTCGGGGATCAGCCCCAGCATTTT.

The J gene is TRBJ2-7, the V gene TRBV14, with 15 bases matching TRBD2. The CDR3 loop spans 19 amino acids. Germline V gene lookup returns CDR1 SGHDN and CDR2 FVKESK. V lost 3 bases to trimming and J lost 1 base; unmatched junction nucleotides: 10. The CDR3 here is CASSQGFPGLAGGSYEQYF. The CDR3 nucleotides are TGTGCCAGCAGCCAGGGCTTTCCGGGACTAGCGGGGGGATCCTACGAGCAGTACTTC.

The count of this clonotype is one. An end of the junction does not agree with germline; a read error may underlie this. The rearrangement joins TRBV14 to TRBJ2-1; D unclear. CDR1 is SGHDN, CDR2 FVKESK, per germline. There are 12 residues in the CDR3. In DNA form, the CDR3 reads TGTGCCGGCAGCCAAATACCCCATGAGCAGTTCTTC. Translation: CAGSQIPHEQFF.

The chain carries TRBV4-3 and TRBJ1-4, with 8 bases that match TRBD1. With 4 bases clipped from V and 8 bases from J, the junction kept 9 bases outside the gene matches. The CDR3 loop spans 15 amino acids. From germline, CDR1 is LGHNA and CDR2 YSLEER. The chain's CDR3 is CASSPNRGVGEKLFF. The CDR3 nucleotides are TGCGCCAGCAGCCCGAACAGGGGGGTAGGGGAAAAACTGTTTTTT.

V gene TRBV9 combines with J gene TRBJ2-7, with D possibly matching TRBD2 (6 bases). Per the germline V gene, CDR1 is SGDLS and CDR2 is YYNGEE. CDR3 length equals 17 residues. Trimming took off 4 bases at V and 2 bases at J, with 22 bases between the two ends. The CDR3 here is CASSPPGGEAVPYEQYF. The DNA of the CDR3 is TGTGCCAGCAGCCCCCCCGGAGGGGAAGCGGTCCCCTACGAGCAGTACTTC.

This chain joins TRBV6-4 and TRBJ2-1; D not resolved. This CDR3 is built from 12 residues. Germline V CDR1 and CDR2: MRHNA, SNTAGT. Trimming pared 2 bases from V and 5 bases from J, leaving 4 bases between. This chain's CDR3 is CASSDRNNEQFF. The CDR3 DNA sequence: TGTGCCAGCAGTGACCGGAACAATGAGCAGTTCTTC.

This clonotype was seen once. J is TRBJ2-1 and V is TRBV4-2, with TRBD2 matching over 8 bases. This CDR3 region has 15 residues. Per germline, CDR1 LGHNA and CDR2 YNFKEQ. J lost 6 bases, V lost 1 base, and 5 bases had no gene match. CDR3 sequence: CASSQGAGVFNEQFF. CDR3 in DNA: TGTGCCAGCAGCCAAGGAGCGGGAGTTTTCAATGAGCAGTTCTTC.

The J gene is TRBJ2-5, the V gene TRBV9; D may match TRBD1 or TRBD2 (5 bases each). The CDR3 is made up of 14 amino acids. The germline V gene has CDR1 SGDLS and CDR2 YYNGEE. V was cut by 1 base and J by 3 bases, with 10 bases left in between. Here the CDR3 reads CASSVSGREETQYF. The CDR3 coding sequence is TGTGCCAGCAGCGTATCGGGGCGGGAAGAGACCCAGTACTTC.

The chain links TRBV29-1 to TRBJ2-3; 10 positions match TRBD2. Germline V gives CDR1 SQVTM, CDR2 ANQGSEA. The CDR3 sequence is 13 residues long. V lost 7 bases to trimming and J lost 0 bases; unmatched junction nucleotides: 1. The CDR3 coding sequence is TGCAGCGAGCGGGGGGGTAGCACAGATACGCAGTATTTT. It codes for CSERGGSTDTQYF.

This clonotype was recorded once. J is TRBJ2-3 and V is TRBV5-5, with TRBD2 matching 7 bases. This CDR3 contains 15 residues. The V gene's germline CDR1 is SGHKS and CDR2 YYEKEE (reference sequence). V dropped 1 base and J dropped 3; count of bases not matched to a gene: 5. For the CDR3, the DNA is TGTGCCAGCAGCTTGTATCTAGCGGAGACAGATACGCAGTATTTT. It encodes CASSLYLAETDTQYF. Supplemented by reference TRBV5-5 and TRBJ2-3, the full variable domain reads DAGVTQSPTHLIKTRGQQVTLRCSPISGHKSVSWYQQVLGQGPQFIFQYYEKEERGRGNFPDRFSARQFPNYSSELNVNALLLGDSALYLCASSLYLAETDTQYFGPGTRLTVL.

With regard to this clonotype: A read error may explain this, as a much larger clone is one base away. The genes are TRBV7-2 and TRBJ2-6; unclear D gene. There are 18 residues in the CDR3. V was clipped by 1 base and J by 1 base, with 14 bases between them. CDR1 is SGHTA and CDR2 is FQGNSA in the germline V gene. Here the CDR3 reads CASSLVASTPSGANVLTF. In DNA form, the CDR3 reads TGTGCCAGCAGCTTAGTGGCCTCGACTCCTTCTGGGGCCAACGTCCTGACTTTC.

The CDR3 DNA reads TGTGCCAGCAGCATCTTACAGGGGAACACTGAAGCTTTCTTT. It specifies CASSILQGNTEAFF. J is TRBJ1-1 and V is TRBV7-9; a weak D match, TRBD1 (6 bases). Trimming shortened V by 5 bases and J by 1 base, and 11 bases separated the two germline ends. The germline CDR1 and CDR2 sequences are SEHNR and FQNEAQ (reference sequence). This CDR3 has 14 residues.

This chain uses TRBV6-2 or TRBV6-3 with TRBJ2-2; 7 bases align to TRBD1. The germline gives CDR1 MNHEY, CDR2 SVGEGT. The CDR3 spans 14 residues. J was trimmed by 4 bases and V by 5 bases; bases with no gene match: 4. As DNA, the CDR3 is TGTGCCAGCAGTCCCGACAGGGTCACCGGGGAGCTGTTTTTT. It encodes CASSPDRVTGELFF.

The gene calls are TRBV18 and TRBJ2-7, with D possibly TRBD1 on 5 matching bases. From germline, CDR1 is KGHSH and CDR2 LQKENI. The CDR3 has 14 amino acids. The V and J ends lost 3 bases and 6 bases respectively, with 15 bases between them. CDR3 in DNA: TGTGCCAGCTCACCGCTACAAAGGGGTGGCGAGCAGTACTTC. This codes for CASSPLQRGGEQYF.

The CDR3: CASSEELITHEQFF. Here the CDR3 DNA reads TGTGCCAGCAGTGAAGAACTAATTACCCATGAGCAGTTCTTC. The chain uses TRBV6-1 and TRBJ2-1, with D unclear. Looked up from germline, CDR1 is MNHNS and CDR2 is SASEGT. V gave up 1 base and J gave up 8 bases, with 12 bases separating them. CDR3 length equals 14 residues.

The chain combines TRBV6-1 with TRBJ2-7, with D possibly being TRBD1 (5 bases). The germline gives CDR1 MNHNS, CDR2 SASEGT. The CDR3 is 17 amino acids. Trimming pared 6 bases from V and 2 bases from J, leaving 23 bases between. DNA for the CDR3: TGTGCCAGCAGCCCCCATGTCTTTTTGTCAGGGACCTACGAGCAGTACTTC. Its translation: CASSPHVFLSGTYEQYF.

The chain recombines TRBV24-1 with TRBJ2-5; no firm D call. Germline V lookup: CDR1 KGHDR, CDR2 SFDVKD. Deletions cut 7 bases from V and 4 bases from J, with 6 bases between. The CDR3 extends over 11 amino acids. Here the CDR3 DNA reads TGTGCCACCAGCTCCCGAGAGACCCAGTACTTC. Encoded protein: CATSSRETQYF.

The V call is TRBV27, the J call TRBJ2-1; possible D gene TRBD2, 7 bases. The CDR3 totals 17 residues. The germline V gene encodes CDR1 MNHEY and CDR2 SMNVEV (reference sequence). The V gene lost 3 bases and the J gene lost 5 bases, with 20 bases spanning the gap. The DNA for the CDR3 is TGTGCCAGCAGTTTGTTTGTCGGGGGGCCAGTAAACAATGAGCAGTTCTTC. Translation gives CASSLFVGGPVNNEQFF.

This clonotype was counted a few times. CDR3 DNA: TGTGCCAGCAGCGCGGACCTGACAGGGGGCCACTACGAGCAGTACTTC. Translation: CASSADLTGGHYEQYF. The chain joins TRBV4-2 to TRBJ2-7; TRBD1 matches at 10 bases. CDR1 LGHNA and CDR2 YNFKEQ come from the germline V gene. This CDR3 comprises 16 residues. V lost 5 bases and J lost 3; bases outside the gene matches: 10.

This clonotype was picked up a small number of times. The rearrangement links TRBV4-2 to TRBJ2-5; 8 bases are shared with TRBD2. J lost 1 base, V lost 3 bases, and 7 bases had no gene match. Germline V gene lookup returns CDR1 LGHNA and CDR2 YNFKEQ. CDR3 size: 16 residues. CDR3 protein: CASSQEAGLGQETQYF. The CDR3 bases are TGTGCCAGCAGCCAGGAAGCGGGACTAGGCCAAGAGACCCAGTACTTC.

The rearrangement uses TRBV27 and TRBJ2-3; possible D gene TRBD2, 6 bases. The CDR3 spans 15 residues. Germline V gives CDR1 MNHEY, CDR2 SMNVEV (reference sequence). Trimming removed 8 bases at V and 2 bases at J, with 17 bases between. CDR3 region: CASQFSGGDTDTQYF. CDR3 nucleotides: TGTGCCAGCCAGTTCAGCGGAGGGGACACAGATACGCAGTATTTT.

This clonotype was picked up a small number of times. The V call is TRBV2, the J call TRBJ2-7; the D gene is possibly TRBD2 (5 bases). The V gene's germline CDR1 is SNHLY and CDR2 FYNNEI. The CDR3 has 14 residues. The germline V and J ends were trimmed by 5 bases and 4 bases, with 15 bases remaining between them. The CDR3 DNA reads TGTGCCAGCAGTCAGCGGACCAGTCGTTACGAGCAGTACTTC. Translation gives CASSQRTSRYEQYF.

The chain couples TRBV5-1 to TRBJ1-1, with 7 bases lining up with TRBD1. This CDR3 region has 14 residues. Trimming took 4 bases from V and 8 from J; bases not matched to a gene: 11. Looked up from germline, CDR1 is SGHRS and CDR2 is YFSETQ. The CDR3 region has the DNA TGCGCCAGCAGCCCAGAGACCCCGGGACAGGAAGCTTTCTTT. Encoded protein: CASSPETPGQEAFF.

V usage is TRBV4-2 and J usage is TRBJ1-6; tentatively, D is TRBD1 (5 bases). The CDR3 is made up of 20 amino acids. The V end lost 0 bases, the J end lost 13 bases, and 31 bases lay between the germline ends. Germline assignment: CDR1 LGHNA and CDR2 YNFKEQ. CDR3 sequence: CASSQDNQVRGPSYNLPLHF. DNA of the CDR3: TGTGCCAGCAGCCAAGATAACCAGGTCCGGGGACCCTCCTATAATTTGCCCCTCCACTTT.